This T cell receptor beta chain was identified in a study of T cells in Graves' hyperthyroidism and ophthalmopathy. Study-wide context: Any treatment followed the collection of peripheral blood at initial diagnosis.

Thyroid ultrasound, orbital computed tomography, clinical symptoms, and serum thyroxine and TRAb underpinned diagnoses. This clonotype was counted many times. TCR beta CDR3 regions were amplified from RNA. TCR CDR3 regions were first amplified by RT-PCR with HTBI primers. In TCRdb, the multiplex PCR reads were re-called with MiXCR into one record per CDR3 protein. Among a few hundred thousand distinct CDR3 sequences listed, approximately 17% were seen once. The source is a man aged 18 to 30 with Graves' ophthalmopathy. Sequencing was done on a sample of blood.

The CDR3 DNA reads TGCGCCAGCAGCGTGGGACGGACGAACACTGAAGCTTTCTTT. Protein sequence: CASSVGRTNTEAFF. The chain recombines TRBV5-1 with TRBJ1-1; possibly TRBD1 for D (5 bases). Germline V lookup: CDR1 SGHRS, CDR2 YFSETQ. Trimming left V 4 bases short and J 1 base short, with 11 bases between. The CDR3 is 14 residues long.